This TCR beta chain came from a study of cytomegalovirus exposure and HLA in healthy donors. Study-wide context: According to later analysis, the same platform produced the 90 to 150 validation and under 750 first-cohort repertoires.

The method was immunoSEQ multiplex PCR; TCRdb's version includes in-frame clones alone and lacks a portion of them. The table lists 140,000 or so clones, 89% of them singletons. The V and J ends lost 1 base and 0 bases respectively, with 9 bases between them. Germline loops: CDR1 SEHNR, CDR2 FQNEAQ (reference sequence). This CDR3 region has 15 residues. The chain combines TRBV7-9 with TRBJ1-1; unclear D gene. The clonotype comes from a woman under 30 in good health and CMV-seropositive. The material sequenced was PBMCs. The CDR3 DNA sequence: TGTGCCAGCAGCTTAGGCGTAGAGCTGAACACTGAAGCTTTCTTT. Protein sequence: CASSLGVELNTEAFF.